The 13 T cell receptor beta chains in this list originate from one sample, sequenced in a study of post-analysis software for immune sequencing data. Findings and caveats of the study: Controls had lower frequencies than patients of about 5 TRBV segments, which included TRBV5-6, TRBV5-1 and TRBV20-1.

For these TCRs, the target antigens are not known. The library was made from cDNA and included unique molecular identifiers. TCRdb re-derived calls from the PCR reads in MiXCR, one entry per CDR3 protein. The table lists 750,000 to 900,000 distinct CDR3 sequences, just over 45% of them singletons. Sequences were obtained from blood. These receptors were taken from a girl between 10 and 17 years old with multiple sclerosis.

V is TRBV7-2 and J is TRBJ2-3; 7 nucleotides align to TRBD2. CDR3 length: 16 residues. Germline trimming cut 4 bases from V and 1 base from J; bases unmatched to any gene: 8. Germline CDR1 SGHTA, CDR2 FQGNSA. The chain's CDR3 is CASSSQSGIGTDTQYF. CDR3 nucleotides: TGTGCCAGCAGCTCGCAAAGCGGGATCGGCACAGATACGCAGTATTTT.

The chain employs TRBV15 and TRBJ2-7, with D possibly matching TRBD2 (5 bases). Germline values: CDR1 LNHNV, CDR2 YYDKDF (reference sequence). V was clipped by 3 bases and J by 3 bases, with 12 bases between them. The CDR3 runs 14 residues. Written as DNA, the CDR3 is TGTGCCACCAGCAGTAAGACCCGGGGCTACGAGCAGTACTTC. It yields the protein CATSSKTRGYEQYF. The full variable domain, with the rest looked up from reference TRBV15 and TRBJ2-7, is DAMVIQNPRYQVTQFGKPVTLSCSQTLNHNVMYWYQQKSSQAPKLLFHYYDKDFNNEADTPDNFQSRRPNTSFCFLDIRSPGLGDTAMYLCATSSKTRGYEQYFGPGTRLTVT.

This clonotype was seen more than once but under ten times. V and J are TRBV2 and TRBJ2-5; 7 positions match TRBD2. The last part of the DNA fits TRBJ2-7 better; the J call may be wrong. CDR3 length: 14 residues. Germline values: CDR1 SNHLY, CDR2 FYNNEI. CDR3 DNA: TGTGCCAGCAGTGACGGGGGGAAGGACTACGAGCAGTACTTC. Translated: CASSDGGKDYEQYF.

This chain uses TRBV5-6 with TRBJ2-1; no definite D call. The CDR3 length is 15 residues. CDR1 is SGHDT, CDR2 YYEEEE, per germline. V lost 1 base to trimming and J lost 1 base, with 9 bases between them. The CDR3 nucleotides read TGTGCCAGCAGCTTGATTGGGCGTTCCTACAATGAGCAGTTCTTC. Its translation: CASSLIGRSYNEQFF.

This clonotype was picked up a small number of times. This chain links TRBV7-9 with TRBJ2-4; possible D gene TRBD1, 5 bases. The last part of the DNA fits TRBJ2-7 better; the J call may be wrong. The CDR3 is 14 amino acids. Germline assignment: CDR1 SEHNR and CDR2 FQNEAQ (reference sequence). This CDR3 reads CASSRQLKDYEQYF. CDR3 bases: TGTGCCAGCAGCCGACAGCTGAAAGACTACGAGCAGTACTTC.

In its sample, this clonotype was seen once. The chain combines TRBV9 with TRBJ2-3; D is undetermined. Germline CDR1 SGDLS, CDR2 YYNGEE. This CDR3 region has 14 residues. V was shortened by 0 bases and J by 0 bases, with 5 bases between the two germline ends. The CDR3, as DNA: TGTGCCAGCAGCGTAGCGCTAAGCACAGATACGCAGTATTTT. This encodes CASSVALSTDTQYF.

This chain connects TRBV12-3 or TRBV12-4 to TRBJ2-5; D tentatively reads TRBD1 or TRBD2 (5 bases each). The CDR3 loop spans 13 amino acids. Trimming took off 7 bases at V and 4 bases at J, with 13 bases between the two ends. This chain's CDR3 is CASTWGRAETQYF. CDR3 nucleotide sequence: TGTGCCAGCACATGGGGGAGAGCAGAGACCCAGTACTTC.

V and J are TRBV7-8 and TRBJ1-1; TRBD1 matches 7 bases. J lost 0 bases, V lost 4 bases, and 8 bases had no gene match. Germline lookup yields CDR1 SGHVS and CDR2 FQNEAQ. The CDR3 consists of 16 residues. The CDR3 region has the DNA TGTGCCAGCAGCTCCCGACAGGGAGCAGTGAACACTGAAGCTTTCTTT. Residues: CASSSRQGAVNTEAFF.

There are a few counts of this clonotype. The V and J genes are TRBV20-1 and TRBJ1-2, with 7 bases matching TRBD1. Trimming removed 1 base from V and 3 bases from J; junction bases left unmatched: 8. Per germline, CDR1 DFQATT and CDR2 SNEGSKA (reference sequence). The CDR3 spans 15 residues. CDR3 in DNA: TGCAGTGCTAGAGGAACTCAGGGGGGAGACTATGGCTACACCTTC. It encodes CSARGTQGGDYGYTF.

This chain links TRBV10-3 with TRBJ1-1, with 7 bases that match TRBD1. Germline CDR1 ENHRY, CDR2 SYGVKD. V dropped 3 bases and J dropped 4; count of bases not matched to a gene: 17. This CDR3 is built from 18 residues. The CDR3 protein is CAISEGTDTSYLGTEAFF. CDR3 bases: TGTGCCATCAGTGAAGGGACAGACACATCTTACTTGGGCACTGAAGCTTTCTTT.

The V and J genes are TRBV7-2 and TRBJ1-1; perhaps TRBD1 as D (6 bases). V gave up 1 base and J gave up 7 bases, with 19 bases separating them. The CDR3 consists of 16 residues. The germline V gene has CDR1 SGHTA and CDR2 FQGNSA. This chain's CDR3 is CASSLGPTGAQGEAFF. In DNA, the CDR3 is TGTGCCAGCAGCTTAGGGCCGACGGGGGCGCAAGGTGAAGCTTTCTTT. The variable domain in full, completed from reference TRBV7-2 and TRBJ1-1, reads GAGVSQSPSNKVTEKGKDVELRCDPISGHTALYWYRQSLGQGLEFLIYFQGNSAPDKSGLPSDRFSAERTGGSVSTLTIQRTQQEDSAVYLCASSLGPTGAQGEAFFGQGTRLTVV.

The chain is built from TRBV6-6 and TRBJ1-5, with D unclear. The CDR3 is made up of 12 amino acids. V was pared by 8 bases and J by 7 bases, with 12 bases between. The germline V gene has CDR1 MNHNY and CDR2 SVGAGI (reference sequence). CDR3 nucleotide sequence: TGTGCCAGCCAAAAGTTGGGCCAGCCCCAGCATTTT. Amino acid sequence: CASQKLGQPQHF.

This chain links TRBV5-6 with TRBJ1-5; a weak D match, TRBD1 (5 bases). The CDR3 is 16 amino acids. The germline V gene encodes CDR1 SGHDT and CDR2 YYEEEE. V dropped 0 bases and J dropped 2 bases, with 12 bases sitting between them. CDR3 nucleotide sequence: TGTGCCAGCAGCTTGGGAGGGGCGGGGGGCAATCAGCCCCAGCATTTT. This translates into CASSLGGAGGNQPQHF.